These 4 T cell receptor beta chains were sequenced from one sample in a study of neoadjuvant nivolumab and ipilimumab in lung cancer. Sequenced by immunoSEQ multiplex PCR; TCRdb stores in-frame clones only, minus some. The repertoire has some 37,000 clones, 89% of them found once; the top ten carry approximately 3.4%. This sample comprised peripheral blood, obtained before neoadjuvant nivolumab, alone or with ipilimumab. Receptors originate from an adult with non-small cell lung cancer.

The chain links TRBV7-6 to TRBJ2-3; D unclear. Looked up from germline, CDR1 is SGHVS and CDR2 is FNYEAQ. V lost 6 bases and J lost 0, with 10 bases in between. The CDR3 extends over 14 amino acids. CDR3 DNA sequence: TGTGCCAGCAGTCCGAGAGCTAGCACAGATACGCAGTATTTT. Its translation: CASSPRASTDTQYF.

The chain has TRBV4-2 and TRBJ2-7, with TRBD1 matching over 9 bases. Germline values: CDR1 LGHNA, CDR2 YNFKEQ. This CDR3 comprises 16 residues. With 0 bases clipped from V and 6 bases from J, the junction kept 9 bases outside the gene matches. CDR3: CASSQDEGTGWVEQYF. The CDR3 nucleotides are TGTGCCAGCAGCCAAGATGAAGGGACAGGGTGGGTCGAGCAGTACTTC.

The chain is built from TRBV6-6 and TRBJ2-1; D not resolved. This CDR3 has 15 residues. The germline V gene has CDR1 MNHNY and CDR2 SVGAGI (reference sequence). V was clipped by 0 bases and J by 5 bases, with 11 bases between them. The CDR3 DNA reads TGTGCCAGCAGTTACTCCCGTGGGGAAGACAATGAGCAGTTCTTC. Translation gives CASSYSRGEDNEQFF.

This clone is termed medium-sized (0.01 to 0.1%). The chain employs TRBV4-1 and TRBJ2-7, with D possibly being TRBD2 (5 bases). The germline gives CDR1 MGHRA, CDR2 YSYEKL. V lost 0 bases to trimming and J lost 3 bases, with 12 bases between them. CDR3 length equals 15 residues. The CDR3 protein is CASSQETRIYYEQYF. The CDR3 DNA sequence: TGCGCCAGCAGCCAAGAAACTAGGATCTACTACGAGCAGTACTTC.